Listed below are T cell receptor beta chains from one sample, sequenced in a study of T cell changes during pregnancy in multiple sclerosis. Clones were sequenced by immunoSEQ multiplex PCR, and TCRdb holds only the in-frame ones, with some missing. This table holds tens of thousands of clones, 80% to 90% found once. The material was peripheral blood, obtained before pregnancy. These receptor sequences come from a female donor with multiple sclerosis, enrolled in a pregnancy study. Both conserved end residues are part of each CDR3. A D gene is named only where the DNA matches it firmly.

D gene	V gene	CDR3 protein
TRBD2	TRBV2	CASSDPGLALDEQFF
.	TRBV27	CASSSFSGGYEQYF
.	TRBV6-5	CASTTRGSFNYGYTF
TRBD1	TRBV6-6	CASRSTGGRTGELFF
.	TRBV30	CAWSESGHGYTF
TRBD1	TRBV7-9	CASSLELVQGAADTQYF
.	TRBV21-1	CASSTPEVRQTFF
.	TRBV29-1	CSVENQAGETQYF
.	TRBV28	CASSLSGGDTQYF
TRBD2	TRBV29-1	CSVEGTSGSRTDTQYF
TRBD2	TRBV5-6	CASSLQLAGQETQYF
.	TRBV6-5	CASSYPSGPQHF
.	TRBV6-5	CASSYSSRRDTEAFF
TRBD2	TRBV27	CASSFGGVVSSTDTQYF
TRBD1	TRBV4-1	CASSYRGPQIANTGELFF
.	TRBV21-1	CASSAPGQGANTEAFF
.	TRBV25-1	CASRSQDQPQHF
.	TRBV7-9	CASSRGGDFDEQFF
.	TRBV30	CAWSVGGGIQYF
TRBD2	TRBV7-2	CASSLFGRSSYNEQFF
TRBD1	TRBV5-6	CASSLDRGYGYTF
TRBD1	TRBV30	CAWGDRNYEQYF
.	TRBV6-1	CASSEDPGARGLFF
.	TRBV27	CASSLLAQGQSGGYTF
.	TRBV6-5	CASSFGTPFVEQYF
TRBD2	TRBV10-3	CATKPLTSGIGNEQFF
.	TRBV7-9	CASSSRQAAPEAFF
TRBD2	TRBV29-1	CSVVAGGPQNIQYF
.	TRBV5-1	CASRRGTDNYSYEQYF
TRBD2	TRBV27	CASSQAGGLLETQYF
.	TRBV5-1	CASSLILSDTQYF
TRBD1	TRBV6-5	CASRLQWTGRETQYF
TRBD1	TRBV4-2	CASSQTGTANYGYTF
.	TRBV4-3	CASSQDPLLANTGELFF
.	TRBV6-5	CASSYSGRGHTGELFF
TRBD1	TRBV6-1	CASSAAGPGQGFTGELFF
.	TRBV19	CASKITTSGFQAFF
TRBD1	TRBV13	CASSLGGTGVSGANVLTF
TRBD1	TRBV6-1	CATRVTGDYGYTF
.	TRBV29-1	CSVAPRDSLAKNIQYF
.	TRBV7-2	CASSLDSYNQPQHF
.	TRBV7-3	CASSFSGLSSYEQYF
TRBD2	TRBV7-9	CASSLVRGGPDTQYF
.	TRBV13	CASSSGDYGYTF
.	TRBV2	CASSGLPYGYTF
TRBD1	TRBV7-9	CASSASRTGGTEAFF
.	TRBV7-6	CASSSAGAPYEQYF
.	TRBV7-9	CASSLGRSGELFF
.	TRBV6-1	CASSETDRGYNEKFF
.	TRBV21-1	CASSPEPSEPQHF
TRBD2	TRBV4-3	CASSQGIAGGRNEQFF
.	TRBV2	CASITSRNTGELFF
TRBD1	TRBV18	CASSPFGTGKYYEQYF